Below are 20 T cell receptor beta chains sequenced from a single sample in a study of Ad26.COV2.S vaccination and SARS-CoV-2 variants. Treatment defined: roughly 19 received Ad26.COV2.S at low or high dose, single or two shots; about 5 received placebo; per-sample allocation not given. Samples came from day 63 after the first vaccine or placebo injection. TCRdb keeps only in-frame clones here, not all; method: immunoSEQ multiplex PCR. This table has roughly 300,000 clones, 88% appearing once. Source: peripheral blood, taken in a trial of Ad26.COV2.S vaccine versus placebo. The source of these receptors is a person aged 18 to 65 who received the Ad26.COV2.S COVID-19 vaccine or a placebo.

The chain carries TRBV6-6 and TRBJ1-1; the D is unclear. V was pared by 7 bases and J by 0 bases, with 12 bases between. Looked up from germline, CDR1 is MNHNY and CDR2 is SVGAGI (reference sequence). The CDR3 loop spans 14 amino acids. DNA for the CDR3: TGTGCCAGCAAAGCGATGGAGGTGAACACTGAAGCTTTCTTT. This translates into CASKAMEVNTEAFF.

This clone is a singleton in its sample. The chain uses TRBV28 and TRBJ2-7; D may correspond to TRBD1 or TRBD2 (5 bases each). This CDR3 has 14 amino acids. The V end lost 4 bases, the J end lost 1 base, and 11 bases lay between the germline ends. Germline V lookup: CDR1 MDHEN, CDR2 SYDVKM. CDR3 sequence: CASSSRDGSYEQYF. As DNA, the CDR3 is TGTGCCAGCAGTTCCAGGGACGGATCCTACGAGCAGTACTTC.

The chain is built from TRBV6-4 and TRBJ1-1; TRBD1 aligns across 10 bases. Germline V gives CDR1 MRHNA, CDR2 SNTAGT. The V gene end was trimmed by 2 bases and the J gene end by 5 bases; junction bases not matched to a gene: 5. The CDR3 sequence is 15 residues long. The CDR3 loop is CASSDRTGGRTEAFF. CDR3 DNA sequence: TGTGCCAGCAGTGACAGGACAGGGGGTAGGACTGAAGCTTTCTTT.

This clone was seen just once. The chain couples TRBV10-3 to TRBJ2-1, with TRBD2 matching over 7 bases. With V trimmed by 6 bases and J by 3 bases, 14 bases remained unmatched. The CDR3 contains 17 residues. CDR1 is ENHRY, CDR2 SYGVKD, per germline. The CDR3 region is CAISDPRLADLYNEQFF. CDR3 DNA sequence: TGTGCCATCAGCGACCCCCGGCTAGCGGATCTCTACAATGAGCAGTTCTTC.

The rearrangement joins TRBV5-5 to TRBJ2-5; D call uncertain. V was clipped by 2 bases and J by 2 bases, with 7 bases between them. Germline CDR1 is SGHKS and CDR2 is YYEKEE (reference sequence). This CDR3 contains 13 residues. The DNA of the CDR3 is TGTGCCAGCAGCTTCTCCATTCAAGAGACCCAGTACTTC. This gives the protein CASSFSIQETQYF.

CDR3: CASSFEGGGSPLHF. CDR3 DNA: TGTGCCAGCAGTTTCGAGGGTGGAGGTTCACCCCTCCACTTT. The chain is built from TRBV6-2 or TRBV6-3 and TRBJ1-6; no clear D. There are 14 residues in the CDR3. Germline lookup yields CDR1 MNHEY and CDR2 SVGEGT. Trimming shortened V by 4 bases and J by 9 bases, and 13 bases separated the two germline ends.

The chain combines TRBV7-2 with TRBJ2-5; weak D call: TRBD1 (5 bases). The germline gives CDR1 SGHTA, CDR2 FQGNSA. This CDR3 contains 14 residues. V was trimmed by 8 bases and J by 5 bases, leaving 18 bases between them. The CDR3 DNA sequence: TGTGCCAGCCCACCTGAAGGGGCTCGGGAGACCCAGTACTTC. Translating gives CASPPEGARETQYF.

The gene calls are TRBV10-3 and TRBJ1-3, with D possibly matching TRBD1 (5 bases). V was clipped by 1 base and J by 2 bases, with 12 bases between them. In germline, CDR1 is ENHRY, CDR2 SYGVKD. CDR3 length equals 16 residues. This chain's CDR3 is CAISEYGAGTGNTIYF. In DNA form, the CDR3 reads TGTGCCATCAGTGAGTACGGGGCCGGGACTGGAAACACCATATATTTT.

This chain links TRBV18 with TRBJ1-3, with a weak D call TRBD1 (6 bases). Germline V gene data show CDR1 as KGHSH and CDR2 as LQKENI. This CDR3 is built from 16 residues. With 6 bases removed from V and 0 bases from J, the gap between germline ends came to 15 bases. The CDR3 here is CASSATGASSGNTIYF. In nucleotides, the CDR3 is TGTGCCAGCTCCGCGACAGGCGCGAGCTCTGGAAACACCATATATTTT.

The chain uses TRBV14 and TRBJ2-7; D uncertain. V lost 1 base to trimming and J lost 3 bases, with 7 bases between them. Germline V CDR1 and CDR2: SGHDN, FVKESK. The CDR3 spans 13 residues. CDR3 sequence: CASSQVNGYEQYF. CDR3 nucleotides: TGTGCCAGCAGCCAAGTAAACGGCTACGAGCAGTACTTC.

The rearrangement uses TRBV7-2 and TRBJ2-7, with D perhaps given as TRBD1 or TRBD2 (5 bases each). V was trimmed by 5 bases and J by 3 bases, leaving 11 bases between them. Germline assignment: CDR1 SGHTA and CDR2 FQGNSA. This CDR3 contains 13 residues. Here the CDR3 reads CASSRRDGYEQYF. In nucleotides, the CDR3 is TGTGCCAGCAGCCGCCGGGACGGCTACGAGCAGTACTTC.

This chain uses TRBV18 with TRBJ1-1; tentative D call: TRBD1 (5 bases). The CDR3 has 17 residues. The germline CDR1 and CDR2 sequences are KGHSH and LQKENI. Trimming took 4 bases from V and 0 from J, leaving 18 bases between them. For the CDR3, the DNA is TGTGCCAGCTCACGGGGCCAGATTTTCGACATGAACACTGAAGCTTTCTTT. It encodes CASSRGQIFDMNTEAFF. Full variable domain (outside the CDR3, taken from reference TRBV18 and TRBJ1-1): NAGVMQNPRHLVRRRGQEARLRCSPMKGHSHVYWYRQLPEEGLKFMVYLQKENIIDESGMPKERFSAEFPKEGPSILRIQQVVRGDSAAYFCASSRGQIFDMNTEAFFGQGTRLTVV.

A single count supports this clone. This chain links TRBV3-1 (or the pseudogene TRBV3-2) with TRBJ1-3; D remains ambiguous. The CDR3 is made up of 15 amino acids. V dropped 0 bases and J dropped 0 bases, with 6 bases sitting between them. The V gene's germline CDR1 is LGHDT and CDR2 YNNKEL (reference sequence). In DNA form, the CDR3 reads TGTGCCAGCAGCCAAGAGGGGTACTCTGGAAACACCATATATTTT. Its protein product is CASSQEGYSGNTIYF.

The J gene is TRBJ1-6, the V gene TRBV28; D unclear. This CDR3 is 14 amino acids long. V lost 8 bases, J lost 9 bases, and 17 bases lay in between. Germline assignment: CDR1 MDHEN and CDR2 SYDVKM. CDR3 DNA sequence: TGTGCCAGCTTCCTACGGGCCCTGGGTTCACCCCTCCACTTT. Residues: CASFLRALGSPLHF.

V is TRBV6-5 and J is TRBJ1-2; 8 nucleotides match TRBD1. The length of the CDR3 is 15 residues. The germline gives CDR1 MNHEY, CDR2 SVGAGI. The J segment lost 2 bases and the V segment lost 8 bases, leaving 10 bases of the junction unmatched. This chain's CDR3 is CASEDPAGGNYGYTF. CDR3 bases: TGTGCCAGCGAAGACCCAGCAGGGGGCAACTATGGCTACACCTTC.

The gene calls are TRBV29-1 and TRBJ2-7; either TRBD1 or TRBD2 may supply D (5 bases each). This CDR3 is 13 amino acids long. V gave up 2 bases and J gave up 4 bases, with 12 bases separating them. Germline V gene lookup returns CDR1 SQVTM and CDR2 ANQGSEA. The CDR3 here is CSVEIRDEYEQYF. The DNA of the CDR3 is TGCAGCGTTGAAATTCGGGACGAATACGAGCAGTACTTC.

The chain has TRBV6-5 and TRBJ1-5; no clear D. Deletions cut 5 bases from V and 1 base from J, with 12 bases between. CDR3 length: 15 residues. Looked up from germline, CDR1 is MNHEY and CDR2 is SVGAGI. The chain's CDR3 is CASSLSGISNQPQHF. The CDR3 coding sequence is TGTGCCAGCAGTCTCTCCGGGATAAGCAATCAGCCCCAGCATTTT.

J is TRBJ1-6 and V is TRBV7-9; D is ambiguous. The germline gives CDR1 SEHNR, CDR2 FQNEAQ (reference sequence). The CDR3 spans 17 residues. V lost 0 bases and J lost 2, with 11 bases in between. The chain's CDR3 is CASSLAATRAYNSPLHF. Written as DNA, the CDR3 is TGTGCCAGCAGCTTAGCAGCCACGCGAGCCTATAATTCACCCCTCCACTTT.

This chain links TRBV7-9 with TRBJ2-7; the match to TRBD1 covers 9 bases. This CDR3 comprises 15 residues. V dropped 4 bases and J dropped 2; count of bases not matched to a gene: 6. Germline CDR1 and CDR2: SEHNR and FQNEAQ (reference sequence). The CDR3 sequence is CASSSPGQGPYEQYF. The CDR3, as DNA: TGTGCCAGCAGCTCGCCGGGACAGGGTCCCTACGAGCAGTACTTC.

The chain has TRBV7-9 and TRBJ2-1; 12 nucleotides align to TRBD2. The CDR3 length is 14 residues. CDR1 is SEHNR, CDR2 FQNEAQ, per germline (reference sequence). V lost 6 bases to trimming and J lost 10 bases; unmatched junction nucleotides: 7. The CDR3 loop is CASRTTGLAGEQFF. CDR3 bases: TGTGCCAGCAGGACCACAGGACTAGCGGGGGAGCAGTTCTTC.